Below are 13 T cell receptor beta chains sequenced from a single sample in a study of PD-1 blockade in mismatch repair-deficient tumors. Here immunoSEQ multiplex PCR was the method, and the copy in TCRdb shows in-frame clones only, minus some. Here the sample spans some 120,000 clones, approximately 90% being singletons. Sample: peripheral blood, taken 44 weeks after starting pembrolizumab. These receptor sequences come from an adult with mismatch repair-deficient cancer.

This clone was picked up one time. The chain recombines TRBV12-5 with TRBJ2-2; 7 bases fit TRBD1. Trimming took 0 bases from V and 6 from J; bases not matched to a gene: 7. Germline-derived CDR1 and CDR2 are LGHNT and FRNRAP. The CDR3 covers 16 residues. The DNA for the CDR3 is TGTGCTAGTGGTTTGGTACTGAAGGGGGCATCCGGGGAGCTGTTTTTT. It is translated as CASGLVLKGASGELFF.

In DNA, the CDR3 is TGCGCCAGCAGCTTGCAGGGACAGGCTAATGAAAAACTGTTTTTT. Protein: CASSLQGQANEKLFF. The chain carries TRBV5-1 and TRBJ1-4; 8 nucleotides align to TRBD1. In germline, CDR1 is SGHRS, CDR2 YFSETQ. This CDR3 region has 15 residues. The V and J ends lost 1 base and 3 bases, in that order; junction bases with no gene match: 2.

The chain has TRBV28 and TRBJ2-7, with 7 bases matching TRBD2. This CDR3 contains 15 residues. CDR1 is MDHEN, CDR2 SYDVKM, per germline. V shed 5 bases and J 3 bases; nucleotides not matched to a gene: 10. In DNA, the CDR3 is TGTGCCAGCAGTCTCCCTCTAGCGGATAACTACGAGCAGTACTTC. The encoded protein is CASSLPLADNYEQYF.

V and J are TRBV27 and TRBJ1-4; a possible D gene is TRBD1 (5 bases). The V end lost 4 bases, the J end lost 4 bases, and 13 bases lay between the germline ends. The length of the CDR3 is 15 residues. CDR1 and CDR2 from the germline V gene are MNHEY and SMNVEV (reference sequence). The CDR3 reads CASSSRDGFNEKLFF. Here the CDR3 DNA reads TGTGCCAGCAGTTCGCGGGACGGATTTAATGAAAAACTGTTTTTT.

In the case of this clone: This sample also contains other DNA sequences that code for the same CDR3. This chain connects TRBV6-5 to TRBJ2-7; the D gene could be TRBD1 or TRBD2 (5 bases each). CDR1 is MNHEY and CDR2 is SVGAGI in the germline V gene. There are 14 residues in the CDR3. Deletions cut 0 bases from V and 7 bases from J, with 13 bases between. DNA of the CDR3: TGTGCCAGCAGTTACTCTGGGGGTCGGGGTGAGCAGTACTTC. Its translation: CASSYSGGRGEQYF.

CDR3 sequence (DNA): TGTGCCTGGAGGTTGCAGAGCACAGATACGCAGTATTTT. The encoded protein is CAWRLQSTDTQYF. The rearrangement joins TRBV30 to TRBJ2-3; D not resolved. CDR3 length equals 13 residues. Trimming cost V 3 bases and J 0 bases, with 7 bases left between them. Germline assignment: CDR1 GTSNPN and CDR2 SVGIG (reference sequence). Combining the CDR3 with reference TRBV30 and TRBJ2-3 gives the whole variable domain SQTIHQWPATLVQPVGSPLSLECTVEGTSNPNLYWYRQAAGRGLQLLFYSVGIGQISSEVPQNLSASRPQDRQFILSSKKLLLSDSGFYLCAWRLQSTDTQYFGPGTRLTVL.

The chain recombines TRBV6-5 with TRBJ1-2; TRBD1 is a possible D gene (5 bases). Germline CDR1 is MNHEY and CDR2 is SVGAGI. The CDR3 totals 13 residues. V dropped 2 bases and J dropped 7 bases, with 11 bases sitting between them. CDR3 in amino acids: CASSYDGAGGYTF. The DNA of the CDR3 is TGTGCCAGCAGTTACGACGGGGCTGGTGGCTACACCTTC.

The rearrangement links TRBV14 to TRBJ2-2, with 7 bases fitting TRBD1. V gave up 6 bases and J gave up 2 bases; unmatched junction bases: 3. The CDR3 contains 14 residues. The germline CDR1 and CDR2 sequences are SGHDN and FVKESK. The CDR3 sequence is CASRRQGNTGELFF. The CDR3 DNA is TGTGCCAGCAGACGACAGGGTAACACCGGGGAGCTGTTTTTT.

The chain couples TRBV5-1 to TRBJ1-2; D is possibly TRBD1 (6 bases). The CDR3 totals 14 residues. Germline loops: CDR1 SGHRS, CDR2 YFSETQ. V gave up 0 bases and J gave up 0 bases, with 6 bases separating them. The CDR3, as DNA: TGCGCCAGCAGCTTGGACAGGGCTAACTATGGCTACACCTTC. It yields the protein CASSLDRANYGYTF.

The chain joins TRBV7-9 to TRBJ2-2; D gene unclear. Germline V gives CDR1 SEHNR, CDR2 FQNEAQ (reference sequence). V dropped 5 bases and J dropped 4 bases, with 11 bases sitting between them. This CDR3 has 14 residues. Written as DNA, the CDR3 is TGTGCCAGCAGCCTGACGGAAGTCACCGGGGAGCTGTTTTTT. Translating gives CASSLTEVTGELFF. The variable domain in full, with the rest retrieved from reference TRBV7-9 and TRBJ2-2, is DTGVSQNPRHKITKRGQNVTFRCDPISEHNRLYWYRQTLGQGPEFLTYFQNEAQLEKSRLLSDRFSAERPKGSFSTLEIQRTEQGDSAMYLCASSLTEVTGELFFGEGSRLTVL.

The chain recombines TRBV6-1 with TRBJ2-6; D uncertain. The V end lost 2 bases, the J end lost 0 bases, and 5 bases lay between the germline ends. CDR1 is MNHNS and CDR2 is SASEGT in the germline V gene. The CDR3 is 15 residues long. The CDR3 here is CASSELSSGANVLTF. The CDR3 coding sequence is TGTGCCAGCAGTGAACTATCCTCTGGGGCCAACGTCCTGACTTTC.

This sequence joins TRBV15 and TRBJ1-5, with 9 positions matching TRBD1. CDR3 length: 21 residues. V dropped 0 bases and J dropped 10; count of bases not matched to a gene: 25. Germline CDR1 reads LNHNV; CDR2 reads YYDKDF (reference sequence). Here the CDR3 reads CATSRDSLTAGTGIYPHPQHF. The CDR3, as DNA: TGTGCCACCAGCAGAGATTCCCTCACTGCCGGGACAGGGATCTACCCCCATCCCCAGCATTTT.

The chain has TRBV29-1 and TRBJ2-1; a possible D gene is TRBD2 (6 bases). The V and J ends lost 7 bases and 8 bases respectively, with 15 bases between them. This CDR3 comprises 12 residues. The germline CDR1 and CDR2 sequences are SQVTM and ANQGSEA. Written as DNA, the CDR3 is TGCAGCGGGGGCGGAGGGTTGGATGAGCAGTTCTTC. It is translated as CSGGGGLDEQFF.